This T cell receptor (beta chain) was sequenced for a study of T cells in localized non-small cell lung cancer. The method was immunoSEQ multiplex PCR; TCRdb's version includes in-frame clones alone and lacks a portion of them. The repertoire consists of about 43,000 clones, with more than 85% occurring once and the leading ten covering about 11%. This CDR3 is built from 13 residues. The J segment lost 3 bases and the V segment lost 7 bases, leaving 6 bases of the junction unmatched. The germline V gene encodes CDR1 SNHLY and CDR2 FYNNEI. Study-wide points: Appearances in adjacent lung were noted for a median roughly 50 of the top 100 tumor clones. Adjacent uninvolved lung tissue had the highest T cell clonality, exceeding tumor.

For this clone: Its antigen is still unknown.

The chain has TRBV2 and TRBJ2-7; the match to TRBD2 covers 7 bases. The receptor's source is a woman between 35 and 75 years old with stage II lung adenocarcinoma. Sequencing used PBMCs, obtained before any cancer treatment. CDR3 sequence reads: CASTPGGLYEQYF. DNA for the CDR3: TGTGCCAGCACCCCGGGAGGCCTCTACGAGCAGTACTTC.